The 5 T cell receptor beta chains below were found in one sample sequenced in a study of blood T cells in healthy people across ages. It was with a sample-barcoded 5' primer and a J-beta primer mix that a second PCR of roughly 6 to 12 cycles was run. Each CDR3 protein gets one entry after TCRdb re-called the 5' RACE reads with MiXCR. Here the sample spans under 850,000 distinct CDR3 sequences, 30% to 45% being singletons. Sequenced material: blood. These receptors were taken from a man aged 18 to 30 in good health.

This clonotype was seen at least ten times. This chain uses TRBV20-1 with TRBJ2-5; D remains unclear. Germline CDR1 reads DFQATT; CDR2 reads SNEGSKA (reference sequence). The CDR3 contains 14 residues. V lost 4 bases to trimming and J lost 0 bases, with 12 bases between them. This chain's CDR3 is CSAILTEYQETQYF. The DNA for the CDR3 is TGCAGTGCTATACTGACCGAGTACCAAGAGACCCAGTACTTC.

In nucleotides, the CDR3 is TGTGCCAGCAGTGCCCCAGCGGAACTCCAAGAGACCCAGTACTTC. Its translation is CASSAPAELQETQYF. This chain connects TRBV2 to TRBJ2-5, with D possibly TRBD2 on 5 matching bases. The CDR3 covers 15 residues. Germline loops: CDR1 SNHLY, CDR2 FYNNEI. The ends were cut back, 4 bases at V and 1 base at J, with 13 bases in the middle.

This clonotype was counted between two and nine times. The chain recombines TRBV20-1 with TRBJ2-5; TRBD2 matches at 9 bases. CDR3 length: 15 amino acids. V was clipped by 5 bases and J by 2 bases; unmatched bases: 9. Per germline, CDR1 DFQATT and CDR2 SNEGSKA (reference sequence). The CDR3 region is CSAFVASGTQETQYF. CDR3 DNA sequence: TGCAGTGCTTTTGTGGCTAGCGGGACTCAAGAGACCCAGTACTTC.

Concerning this clonotype itself: Since a much larger clone is just one base distant, this may be a read error. The CDR3 nucleotides read TGTGCCAGCAGTGTACGACAGGGGGGCTACGAGCAGTACTTC. Protein: CASSVRQGGYEQYF. The chain has TRBV6-5 and TRBJ2-7; 9 nucleotides match TRBD1. The CDR3 spans 14 residues. CDR1 is MNHEY, CDR2 SVGAGI, per germline. Germline trimming cut 5 bases from V and 3 bases from J; bases unmatched to any gene: 5.

This clonotype was seen a handful of times. The V call is TRBV12-3 or TRBV12-4, the J call TRBJ1-5; D is ambiguous. Trimming cost V 2 bases and J 2 bases, with 13 bases left between them. The CDR3 consists of 16 residues. The CDR3 spells CASSLSPGSGNQPQHF. The CDR3 coding sequence is TGTGCCAGCAGTTTATCCCCGGGTTCGGGCAATCAGCCCCAGCATTTT.